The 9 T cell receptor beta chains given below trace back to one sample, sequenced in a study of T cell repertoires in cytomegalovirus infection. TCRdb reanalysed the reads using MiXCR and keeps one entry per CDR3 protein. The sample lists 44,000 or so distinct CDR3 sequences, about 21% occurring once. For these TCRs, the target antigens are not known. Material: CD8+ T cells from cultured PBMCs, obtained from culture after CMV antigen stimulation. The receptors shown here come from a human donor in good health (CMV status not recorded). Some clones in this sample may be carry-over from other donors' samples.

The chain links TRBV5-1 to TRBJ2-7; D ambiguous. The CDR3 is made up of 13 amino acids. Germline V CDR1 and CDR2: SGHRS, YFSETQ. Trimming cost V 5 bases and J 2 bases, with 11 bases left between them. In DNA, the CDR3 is TGCGCCAGCAGGAGAGAGGCGACCTACGAGCAGTACTTC. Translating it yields CASRREATYEQYF.

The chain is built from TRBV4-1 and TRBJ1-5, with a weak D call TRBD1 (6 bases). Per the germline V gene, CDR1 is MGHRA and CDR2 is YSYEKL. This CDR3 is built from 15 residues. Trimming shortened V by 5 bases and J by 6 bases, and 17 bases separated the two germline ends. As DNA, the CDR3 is TGCGCCAGCAGCTACAGGGAGAAGGGGGGTCAGCCCCAGCATTTT. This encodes CASSYREKGGQPQHF.

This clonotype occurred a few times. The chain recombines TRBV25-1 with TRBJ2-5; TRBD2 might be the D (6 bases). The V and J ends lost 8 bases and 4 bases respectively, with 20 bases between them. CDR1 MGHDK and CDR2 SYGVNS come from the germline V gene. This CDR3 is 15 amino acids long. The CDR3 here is CASPNGGYCRETQYF. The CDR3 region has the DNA TGTGCCAGCCCGAATGGGGGGTATTGCCGAGAGACCCAGTACTTC.

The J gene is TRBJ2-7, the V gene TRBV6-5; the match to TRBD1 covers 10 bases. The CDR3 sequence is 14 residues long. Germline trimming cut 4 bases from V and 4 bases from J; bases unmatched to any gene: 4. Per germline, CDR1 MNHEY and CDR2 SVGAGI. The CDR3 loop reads CASSWGQGRYEQYF. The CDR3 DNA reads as TGTGCCAGCAGTTGGGGACAGGGGAGGTACGAGCAGTACTTC.

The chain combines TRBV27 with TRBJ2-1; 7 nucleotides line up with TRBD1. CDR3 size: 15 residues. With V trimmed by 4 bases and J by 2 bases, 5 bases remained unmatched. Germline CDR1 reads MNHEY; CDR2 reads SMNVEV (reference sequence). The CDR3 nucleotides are TGTGCCAGCAGTTCCACAGGGGCCCCCTACAATGAGCAGTTCTTC. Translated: CASSSTGAPYNEQFF.

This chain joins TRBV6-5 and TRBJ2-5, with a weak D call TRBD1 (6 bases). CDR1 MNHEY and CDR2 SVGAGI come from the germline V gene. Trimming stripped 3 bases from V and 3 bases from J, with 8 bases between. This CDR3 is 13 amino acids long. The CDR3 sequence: CASSYAGEETQYF. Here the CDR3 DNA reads TGTGCCAGCAGTTATGCAGGGGAAGAGACCCAGTACTTC.

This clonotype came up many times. The CDR3 sequence is CASSLGQTNQETQYF. Here the CDR3 DNA reads TGTGCCAGCAGTTTGGGACAGACGAACCAAGAGACCCAGTACTTC. This rearrangement joins TRBV6-2 or TRBV6-3 to TRBJ2-5; 7 nucleotides match TRBD1. V gave up 4 bases and J gave up 0 bases; unmatched junction bases: 5. Per germline, CDR1 MNHEY and CDR2 SVGEGT. The CDR3 runs 15 residues.

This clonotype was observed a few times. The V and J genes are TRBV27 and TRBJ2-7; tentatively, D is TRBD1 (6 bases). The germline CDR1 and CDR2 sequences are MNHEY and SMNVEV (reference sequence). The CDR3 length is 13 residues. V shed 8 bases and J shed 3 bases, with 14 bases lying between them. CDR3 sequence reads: CASAGTTVYEQYF. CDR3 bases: TGTGCCAGCGCCGGGACAACCGTCTACGAGCAGTACTTC.

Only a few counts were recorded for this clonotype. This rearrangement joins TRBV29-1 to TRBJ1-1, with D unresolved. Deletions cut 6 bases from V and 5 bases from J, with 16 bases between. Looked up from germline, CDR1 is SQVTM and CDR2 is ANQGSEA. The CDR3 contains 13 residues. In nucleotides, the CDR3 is TGCAGCGTCCTCGAGGGAGGGTATACTGAAGCTTTCTTT. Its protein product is CSVLEGGYTEAFF.